These 28 T cell receptor beta chains share one sample of origin, sequenced in a study of T cells in Graves' hyperthyroidism and ophthalmopathy. TCR beta CDR3 regions were amplified from RNA transcripts. Carried out on the TCR CDR3, a first-round RT-PCR used the HTBI primer set. TCRdb re-called the multiplex PCR reads through MiXCR, storing one row per CDR3 protein. The sample lists under 300,000 distinct CDR3 sequences; roughly 15% were seen once. Material for sequencing was blood. The receptor source for this set is a woman in her forties with Graves' hyperthyroidism.

This clonotype came up many times. V usage is TRBV19 and J usage is TRBJ2-7; TRBD1 agrees at 7 bases. This CDR3 has 19 residues. J lost 2 bases, V lost 2 bases, and 18 bases had no gene match. Germline-derived CDR1 and CDR2 are LNHDA and SQIVND (reference sequence). DNA for the CDR3: TGTGCCAGTAGTATAAGTCCCTATGACCCACAGGGGACGACCTACGAGCAGTACTTC. Its protein is CASSISPYDPQGTTYEQYF.

This clonotype appeared a few times. The chain joins TRBV28 to TRBJ1-5, with a possible D match to TRBD1 (5 bases). Trimming removed 5 bases at V and 3 bases at J, with 11 bases between. Per germline, CDR1 MDHEN and CDR2 SYDVKM. The CDR3 consists of 14 residues. The CDR3: CASSRDRVNQPQHF. CDR3 DNA: TGTGCCAGCAGTCGAGACAGAGTCAATCAGCCCCAGCATTTT.

This clonotype was detected many times. The rearrangement links TRBV20-1 to TRBJ2-7; 10 positions agree with TRBD1. The CDR3 is 16 residues long. CDR1 is DFQATT and CDR2 is SNEGSKA in the germline V gene (reference sequence). Unmatched junction bases numbered 11, after V lost 2 bases and J lost 4 bases. In DNA form, the CDR3 reads TGCAGTGCTAGAAATACCGGGACAGGGGTAGGTTACGAGCAGTACTTC. Its protein product is CSARNTGTGVGYEQYF.

This clonotype was counted at least ten times. The J gene is TRBJ2-2, the V gene TRBV6-1; D remains ambiguous. The CDR3 loop spans 18 amino acids. Germline V gene lookup returns CDR1 MNHNS and CDR2 SASEGT. Trimming took 2 bases from V and 1 from J, leaving 17 bases between them. CDR3 nucleotides: TGTGCCAGCAGTGAAAAACTTAGCCGAGGACGGAACACCGGGGAGCTGTTTTTT. Translating gives CASSEKLSRGRNTGELFF.

This clonotype has ten or more counts. The chain combines TRBV20-1 with TRBJ2-7, with a weak D call TRBD2 (6 bases). This CDR3 contains 13 residues. CDR1 and CDR2 (germline): DFQATT, SNEGSKA (reference sequence). Trimming shortened V by 4 bases and J by 5 bases, and 15 bases separated the two germline ends. CDR3 nucleotides: TGCAGTGCTAATGTGCAGGGAGGAAACGAGCAGTACTTC. It encodes CSANVQGGNEQYF.

In this sample, this clonotype turned up a few times. The V gene is TRBV18, the J gene TRBJ2-1; D is uncertain. The germline V gene encodes CDR1 KGHSH and CDR2 LQKENI. V was shortened by 0 bases and J by 7 bases, with 13 bases between the two germline ends. This CDR3 has 15 residues. The CDR3: CASSPPGPDGNEQFF. In DNA, the CDR3 is TGTGCCAGCTCACCACCGGGTCCCGATGGGAATGAGCAGTTCTTC.

This clonotype showed up many times. The rearrangement links TRBV24-1 to TRBJ2-7, with 7 bases identical to TRBD2. The germline V gene has CDR1 KGHDR and CDR2 SFDVKD. Germline trimming cut 3 bases from V and 4 bases from J; bases unmatched to any gene: 20. The CDR3 has 19 amino acids. DNA for the CDR3: TGTGCCACCAGTGATCAGGCCGGACTAGGTCCTCTGGGTCTTTACGAGCAGTACTTC. Translated, it gives CATSDQAGLGPLGLYEQYF.

This clonotype was seen ten or more times. V and J are TRBV6-1 and TRBJ1-2; maybe TRBD1 (6 bases). Germline values: CDR1 MNHNS, CDR2 SASEGT. Trimming stripped 7 bases from V and 5 bases from J, with 17 bases between. This CDR3 contains 14 residues. The CDR3 DNA follows: TGTGCCAGCATCAACTCCGGGGGCGGGTATGGCTACACCTTC. This gives the protein CASINSGGGYGYTF.

The chain recombines TRBV7-3 with TRBJ1-1, with D unresolved. The CDR3 extends over 13 amino acids. Between the trimmed V and J ends, which lost 5 bases and 1 base, there was a span of 8 bases. Germline V gene data show CDR1 as SGHTA and CDR2 as FQGTGA. This CDR3 is CASSPYQNTEAFF. The DNA of the CDR3 is TGTGCCAGCAGCCCTTACCAGAACACTGAAGCTTTCTTT.

This clonotype was seen at least ten times. The V gene is TRBV6-1, the J gene TRBJ1-2, with D maybe TRBD1 (5 bases). CDR1 is MNHNS, CDR2 SASEGT, per germline. Deletions cut 5 bases from V and 4 bases from J, with 23 bases between. The CDR3 has 17 amino acids. The CDR3 DNA sequence: TGTGCCAGCAGTCACTGGGGGAGTACGGGGGAGGTCTATGGCTACACCTTC. It codes for CASSHWGSTGEVYGYTF.

This clonotype came up many times. The genes are TRBV6-1 and TRBJ2-5; D is ambiguous. The germline V gene encodes CDR1 MNHNS and CDR2 SASEGT. V was clipped by 4 bases and J by 7 bases, with 13 bases between them. The CDR3 runs 13 residues. Here the CDR3 DNA reads TGTGCCAGCAGTGCTGGTAGCCCAGTGACCCAGTACTTC. Encoded protein: CASSAGSPVTQYF.

In this sample, this clonotype turned up many times. The chain couples TRBV29-1 to TRBJ1-2; no reliable D call. Germline-derived CDR1 and CDR2 are SQVTM and ANQGSEA. This CDR3 is built from 12 residues. V shed 4 bases and J shed 8 bases, with 14 bases lying between them. CDR3 sequence: CSVGGSGEGYTF. In DNA form, the CDR3 reads TGCAGCGTTGGAGGGTCTGGCGAAGGCTACACCTTC. Variable domain in full (rest from reference TRBV29-1 and TRBJ1-2): SAVISQKPSRDICQRGTSLTIQCQVDSQVTMMFWYRQQPGQSLTLIATANQGSEATYESGFVIDKFPISRPNLTFSTLTVSNMSPEDSSIYLCSVGGSGEGYTFGSGTRLTVV.

This clonotype was seen repeatedly, ten times or more. The chain carries TRBV27 and TRBJ2-1; TRBD2 might be the D (5 bases). Trimming pared 5 bases from V and 6 bases from J, leaving 20 bases between. The CDR3 sequence is 16 residues long. The germline CDR1 and CDR2 sequences are MNHEY and SMNVEV (reference sequence). The CDR3: CASSPTSPLRANEQFF. The CDR3 bases are TGTGCCAGCAGTCCCACATCCCCCCTGAGGGCCAATGAGCAGTTCTTC.

Remarks on this clonotype: This could be a read error, since a much larger clone is one nucleotide away. The genes are TRBV10-3 and TRBJ2-7; 8 positions match TRBD1. The CDR3 totals 16 residues. Germline V lookup: CDR1 ENHRY, CDR2 SYGVKD. For the CDR3, the DNA is TGTGCCATCAGTGCCAGTTCGACAGGGGAGGCCTACGGGCAGTACTTC. This codes for CAISASSTGEAYGQYF.

This clonotype turned up a few times. The chain uses TRBV4-2 and TRBJ2-7; 15 bases align to TRBD2. The CDR3 totals 19 residues. Germline CDR1 LGHNA, CDR2 YNFKEQ. The ends lost 0 bases at V and 0 bases at J; junction bases unmatched: 6. The CDR3 sequence: CASSQDWGLAGGGSYEQYF. The CDR3, as DNA: TGTGCCAGCAGCCAAGATTGGGGACTAGCGGGAGGAGGCTCCTACGAGCAGTACTTC.

This clonotype was observed a handful of times. The genes are TRBV25-1 and TRBJ2-5; 8 nucleotides agree with TRBD1. CDR3 length: 14 amino acids. Germline CDR1 is MGHDK and CDR2 is SYGVNS. Trimming cost V 2 bases and J 6 bases; bases outside gene matches: 5. Written as DNA, the CDR3 is TGTGCCAGCAGTGAAGGACAGGGAAGGCAGACCCAGTACTTC. As protein: CASSEGQGRQTQYF. The variable domain in full, with the rest retrieved from reference TRBV25-1 and TRBJ2-5, is EADIYQTPRYLVIGTGKKITLECSQTMGHDKMYWYQQDPGMELHLIHYSYGVNSTEKGDLSSESTVSRIRTEHFPLTLESARPSHTSQYLCASSEGQGRQTQYFGPGTRLLVL.

In its sample, this clonotype was seen a few times. This chain's CDR3 is CATSDPGGKQFF. In nucleotides, the CDR3 is TGTGCCACCAGTGACCCAGGGGGCAAGCAGTTCTTC. The chain couples TRBV24-1 to TRBJ2-1; 8 nucleotides line up with TRBD1. The CDR3 spans 12 residues. Germline assignment: CDR1 KGHDR and CDR2 SFDVKD. With 4 bases clipped from V and 11 bases from J, the junction kept 3 bases outside the gene matches.

This clonotype was recorded at least ten times. The chain joins TRBV5-1 to TRBJ1-2; 9 nucleotides agree with TRBD1. J gave up 6 bases and V 2 bases, and 8 bases lay outside the gene matches. Germline V gives CDR1 SGHRS, CDR2 YFSETQ. The CDR3 is 15 amino acids. In DNA form, the CDR3 reads TGCGCCAGCAGCTTCACCGGACAGGGGAATGATGGCTACACCTTC. Translating it yields CASSFTGQGNDGYTF.

The sample holds many counts of this clonotype. V is TRBV2 and J is TRBJ2-7; D is undetermined. Germline V gene sequence: CDR1 SNHLY, CDR2 FYNNEI. V was clipped by 1 base and J by 0 bases, with 10 bases between them. The CDR3 covers 15 residues. DNA of the CDR3: TGTGCCAGCAGTGAAGGAGCCGTAAGCTCCTACGAGCAGTACTTC. Residues: CASSEGAVSSYEQYF.

This clonotype was found many times. This chain links TRBV5-6 with TRBJ1-1; 8 bases align to TRBD1. Germline lookup yields CDR1 SGHDT and CDR2 YYEEEE. CDR3 size: 14 residues. The V segment lost 4 bases and the J segment 3 bases; nucleotides outside the gene matches: 5. The CDR3 nucleotides are TGTGCCAGCAGCCGTCAGGGGGCGGACACTGAAGCTTTCTTT. Amino acids: CASSRQGADTEAFF.

There are many counts of this clonotype. The chain links TRBV12-3 or TRBV12-4 to TRBJ2-1; 8 nucleotides align to TRBD2. CDR3 length: 15 residues. V was pared by 6 bases and J by 6 bases, with 10 bases of the junction left unmatched. This CDR3 is CASSSVGGAFNEQFF. DNA for the CDR3: TGTGCCAGCAGCAGCGTCGGGGGGGCCTTCAATGAGCAGTTCTTC.

To note about this clonotype: A clone one base away is much larger, so this may be a read error. The chain employs TRBV10-3 and TRBJ1-6; D gene ambiguous. Deletions cut 6 bases from V and 10 bases from J, with 13 bases between. The CDR3 runs 13 residues. Germline assignment: CDR1 ENHRY and CDR2 SYGVKD. CDR3 in amino acids: CAIRSGVKSPLHF. The CDR3 coding sequence is TGTGCCATCAGGTCGGGAGTCAAGTCACCCCTCCACTTT.

The table lists this clonotype with many counts. The chain uses TRBV18 and TRBJ1-4; 10 bases are shared with TRBD1. The CDR3 contains 14 residues. Germline loops: CDR1 KGHSH, CDR2 LQKENI. V trimming: 4 bases; J trimming: 8 bases; junction bases outside the gene matches: 4. In DNA, the CDR3 is TGTGCCAGCTCACGGGACAGGGGCGAGGAAAAACTGTTTTTT. Translated, it gives CASSRDRGEEKLFF.

This clonotype was recorded at least ten times. The chain has TRBV12-3 or TRBV12-4 and TRBJ2-1; 11 nucleotides align to TRBD2. There are 13 residues in the CDR3. V shed 4 bases, J shed 13 bases, and the junction held 6 bases outside the gene matches. The CDR3 DNA follows: TGTGCCAGCAGTTCCTTGACTAGCGGGATACAGTTCTTC. It encodes CASSSLTSGIQFF.

The chain has TRBV9 and TRBJ1-2, with D unclear. Germline loops: CDR1 SGDLS, CDR2 YYNGEE. The CDR3 extends over 15 amino acids. Deletions cut 0 bases from V and 8 bases from J, with 17 bases between. Written as DNA, the CDR3 is TGTGCCAGCAGCGTAGAAGATCTACGGGGAAGGGGCTACACCTTC. It translates to CASSVEDLRGRGYTF.

CDR3: CATSDPSGVMGQPQHF. For the CDR3, the DNA is TGTGCCACCAGTGACCCTAGTGGGGTAATGGGTCAGCCCCAGCATTTT. The chain employs TRBV24-1 and TRBJ1-5; unclear D gene. The CDR3 has 16 residues. V was pared by 4 bases and J by 6 bases, with 18 bases between. From germline, CDR1 is KGHDR and CDR2 SFDVKD.

This clonotype was seen repeatedly, ten times or more. V gene TRBV28 combines with J gene TRBJ2-1; 13 positions agree with TRBD2. V shed 7 bases, J shed 8 bases, and the junction held 11 bases outside the gene matches. This CDR3 is 16 amino acids long. Germline lookup yields CDR1 MDHEN and CDR2 SYDVKM. For the CDR3, the DNA is TGTGCCAGCACCCCGATAGGGACTAGCGGGATCTATGAGCAGTTCTTC. Amino acids: CASTPIGTSGIYEQFF. Based on the CDR3 plus reference TRBV28 and TRBJ2-1, the full variable domain is DVKVTQSSRYLVKRTGEKVFLECVQDMDHENMFWYRQDPGLGLRLIYFSYDVKMKEKGDIPEGYSVSREKKERFSLILESASTNQTSMYLCASTPIGTSGIYEQFFGPGTRLTVL.

This clonotype was seen a few times. This chain connects TRBV7-9 to TRBJ1-4, with D possibly being TRBD1 (6 bases). The length of the CDR3 is 15 residues. The V gene's germline CDR1 is SEHNR and CDR2 FQNEAQ (reference sequence). Deletions cut 7 bases from V and 5 bases from J, with 17 bases between. The CDR3 region has the DNA TGTGCCAGCACCACCGTGACAGGAGCAAATGAAAAACTGTTTTTT. This encodes CASTTVTGANEKLFF.